A selection of T cell receptor beta chains follows, all from one sample in a study of cytomegalovirus exposure and HLA in healthy donors. This table comes from immunoSEQ multiplex PCR, and its TCRdb copy is limited to in-frame clones, with some not included. The sample lists about 83,000 clones, 75% to 85% occurring once. The specimen was PBMCs. The receptor set was obtained from a woman aged 25 to 45 in good health and CMV-seronegative. Both conserved end residues are part of each CDR3. Each record gives: D gene, clone size, V gene, J gene, CDR3 protein, CDR3 DNA. D genes are given only for firm matches. Some rows have no size entry. The others give once, few or many, or a class for an expanded clone.

.	once	TRBV7-5	TRBJ2-7	CARSLDGGVDYEQYF	TGTGCCAGAAGCTTAGATGGGGGGGTAGATTACGAGCAGTACTTC
.	.	TRBV30	TRBJ1-5	CAWTPGLGNQPQHF	TGTGCCTGGACCCCAGGGCTTGGCAATCAGCCCCAGCATTTT
TRBD1	.	TRBV5-1	TRBJ2-2	CASSPGDRDTGELFF	TGCGCCAGCAGCCCAGGGGACAGGGACACCGGGGAGCTGTTTTTT
.	few	TRBV6-1	TRBJ2-7	CASSEAMGQGYEQYF	TGTGCCAGCAGTGAAGCGATGGGGCAGGGCTACGAGCAGTACTTC
TRBD2	.	TRBV2	TRBJ2-3	CASRHSGTSGRGRTDTQYF	TGTGCCAGCAGACACTCCGGGACTAGCGGGAGGGGGAGGACAGATACGCAGTATTTT
.	.	TRBV27	TRBJ2-1	CASSLWLGGGYNEQFF	TGTGCCAGCAGTTTATGGTTAGGGGGGGGCTACAATGAGCAGTTCTTC
TRBD1	.	TRBV6-1	TRBJ1-2	CASSADQGAYGYTF	TGTGCCAGCAGTGCCGACCAGGGGGCATATGGCTACACCTTC
TRBD1	.	TRBV28	TRBJ1-2	CASSVQGNGYTF	TGTGCCAGCAGTGTACAGGGGAATGGCTACACCTTC
.	.	TRBV30	TRBJ1-3	CAQMVVSGNTIYF	TGTGCCCAGATGGTCGTCTCTGGAAACACCATATATTTT
TRBD1	once	TRBV18	TRBJ1-5	CASSPGTGNSNQPQHF	TGTGCCAGCTCACCGGGGACAGGGAATAGCAATCAGCCCCAGCATTTT
TRBD2	.	TRBV5-1	TRBJ2-5	CASSSSPASGRSETQYF	TGCGCCAGCAGTAGTTCACCGGCTAGCGGGAGATCAGAGACCCAGTACTTC
TRBD1	.	TRBV11-1	TRBJ1-5	CASSLSGGDQPQHF	TGTGCCAGCAGCTTATCAGGGGGCGATCAGCCCCAGCATTTT
.	.	TRBV7-3	TRBJ2-1	CASSLKVQASYNEQFF	TGTGCCAGCAGCTTAAAAGTCCAGGCCTCCTACAATGAGCAGTTCTTC
TRBD1	.	TRBV10-3	TRBJ2-7	CATTDRDRGHEQYF	TGTGCCACCACCGACCGGGACAGGGGCCACGAGCAGTACTTC
.	.	TRBV2	TRBJ2-7	CASSESLAANTPPYEQYF	TGTGCCAGCAGTGAAAGTCTAGCTGCAAACACCCCCCCTTACGAGCAGTACTTC
TRBD1	.	TRBV2	TRBJ1-1	CASSYRDRGATEAFF	TGTGCCAGCAGTTACCGGGACAGGGGTGCCACTGAAGCTTTCTTT
.	.	TRBV12-1	TRBJ2-7	CASRPPGGRYEQYF	TGTGCCAGCAGGCCCCCAGGAGGTCGGTACGAGCAGTACTTC
.	.	TRBV11-2	TRBJ2-7	CASSLARGTYEQYF	TGTGCCAGCAGCTTAGCTCGGGGAACCTACGAGCAGTACTTC
TRBD2	.	TRBV28	TRBJ2-1	CASRLSGNSGEQFF	TGTGCCAGCAGGCTAAGCGGGAACTCCGGTGAGCAGTTCTTC
TRBD1	.	TRBV7-3	TRBJ2-2	CASSLRTGGHGELFF	TGTGCCAGCAGCCTCCGGACAGGGGGCCACGGGGAACTGTTTTTT
.	.	TRBV2	TRBJ2-7	CASSEVRAYEQYF	TGTGCCAGCAGTGAGGTCAGGGCCTACGAGCAGTACTTC